This T cell receptor (beta chain) appears in the sequencing data of a study of cytomegalovirus exposure and HLA in healthy donors. Notes on the study in general: Segments of the TCR beta V type were, in most cases, productive about 87% or about 30% of the time in an earlier analysis. What was likely a sequencing artifact was a cluster of highly shared sequence variants.

This clone showed up just a few times. Its cognate antigen is unknown. The CDR3 is 14 residues long. Trimming left V 5 bases short and J 1 base short, with 11 bases between. The germline V gene has CDR1 LNHDA and CDR2 SQIVND (reference sequence). Primers included in the PCR were 60 Vbeta and 13 Jbeta primers. Original analysis: Per a later analysis, the number of unique TCR beta chains was about 78 million, of which 9 million to 12 million were shared. TCRdb's table, derived via immunoSEQ multiplex PCR, lists solely in-frame clones and lacks some. That table is the source of V, J and clone size, and D and trimming were worked out from the DNA. The data contain roughly 68,000 clones, roughly four fifths of them singletons. Donors were nominally healthy when sampled, though unrecorded immune exposures were likely.

The chain combines TRBV19 with TRBJ1-1; D remains unclear. The sample consisted of PBMCs. This clonotype originated in a woman in her twenties or thirties in good health and CMV-seropositive. CDR3 in amino acids: CASSPHRGNTEAFF. The CDR3 bases are TGTGCCAGTAGTCCCCACCGGGGGAACACTGAAGCTTTCTTT. The full variable domain, in which reference TRBV19 and TRBJ1-1 provide the parts outside the CDR3, is DGGITQSPKYLFRKEGQNVTLSCEQNLNHDAMYWYRQDPGQGLRLIYYSQIVNDFQKGDIAEGYSVSREKKESFPLTVTSAQKNPTAFYLCASSPHRGNTEAFFGQGTRLTVV.